The rows below give T cell receptor beta chains drawn from one sample of a study of cytomegalovirus exposure and HLA in healthy donors. The protocol was immunoSEQ multiplex PCR, while the TCRdb copy is restricted to in-frame clones and leaves out a portion. This sample has more than 100,000 clones, with more than 75% found just once. The sequenced material came from PBMCs. The receptors derive from a woman aged 45-65 years in good health and CMV-seropositive. CDR3s include the opening cysteine and the closing phenylalanine or tryptophan. A D gene is named only where the DNA matches it firmly. Clone size is shown for a subset of rows, as once, few, many or a class of expanded clone.

TRBV15	TRBJ1-2	NA	NA	CATSRAQGGTGYTF	TGTGCCACCAGCAGAGCACAGGGTGGGACTGGCTACACCTTC
TRBV5-1	TRBJ2-1	NA	TRBD1	CASSKGQGDDEQFF	TGCGCCAGCAGCAAAGGACAGGGCGACGATGAGCAGTTCTTC
TRBV5-1	TRBJ1-3	NA	NA	CASSLGLNSGNTIYF	TGCGCCAGCAGCTTGGGACTGAACTCTGGAAACACCATATATTTT
TRBV2	TRBJ2-3	NA	TRBD2	CASTRLAGTGTQYF	TGTGCCAGCACCAGACTAGCGGGAACGGGTACGCAGTATTTT
TRBV11-2	TRBJ2-1	NA	NA	CASSLLLQAGNYNEQFF	TGTGCCAGCAGCTTACTCTTACAGGCGGGGAACTACAATGAGCAGTTCTTC
TRBV2	TRBJ2-2	NA	TRBD2	CASRGTSGGVYIGELFF	TGTGCCAGCAGGGGGACTAGCGGGGGGGTGTACATCGGGGAGCTGTTTTTT
TRBV7-3	TRBJ2-3	NA	NA	CASSFDRSDTQYF	TGTGCCAGCAGCTTCGACAGGTCAGATACGCAGTATTTT
TRBV2	TRBJ1-5	NA	NA	CASRFYSNQPQHF	TGTGCCAGCAGATTCTATAGCAATCAGCCCCAGCATTTT
TRBV6-5	TRBJ2-7	once	NA	CASSYSPAGARYEQYF	TGTGCCAGCAGTTACTCCCCCGCGGGGGCAAGGTACGAGCAGTACTTC
TRBV15	TRBJ2-7	NA	NA	CATSRDPTRGHEQYF	TGTGCCACCAGCAGAGACCCGACCAGGGGCCACGAGCAGTACTTC
TRBV11-2	TRBJ2-3	NA	TRBD1	CASSSGDRLTDTQYF	TGTGCCAGCAGCTCTGGGGACAGACTAACAGATACGCAGTATTTT
TRBV7-9	TRBJ1-1	NA	NA	CASSLNGLNTEAFF	TGTGCCAGCAGCTTAAATGGCCTTAACACTGAAGCTTTCTTT
TRBV9	TRBJ1-1	NA	TRBD1	CASSLTGVMNTEAFF	TGTGCCAGCAGCTTAACAGGGGTCATGAACACTGAAGCTTTCTTT
TRBV6-5	TRBJ2-5	NA	NA	CASSYGTAGLETQYF	TGTGCCAGCAGTTACGGCACTGCGGGGTTGGAGACCCAGTACTTC
TRBV10-3	TRBJ1-1	NA	NA	CAISGGNTEAFF	TGTGCCATCAGTGGAGGGAACACTGAAGCTTTCTTT
TRBV20-1	TRBJ1-1	NA	NA	CSATGVTEAFF	TGCAGTGCTACAGGGGTGACTGAAGCTTTCTTT
TRBV6-6	TRBJ2-1	NA	NA	CASSYSRENEQFF	TGTGCCAGCAGTTACTCGAGGGAGAATGAGCAGTTCTTC
TRBV5-5	TRBJ1-2	NA	NA	CASSWAGASSTYGYTF	TGTGCCAGCAGTTGGGCGGGGGCGTCGAGTACCTATGGCTACACCTTC
TRBV7-3	TRBJ1-5	NA	TRBD1	CASSLRGQGVNSNQPQHF	TGTGCCAGCAGCTTAAGGGGCCAGGGGGTGAATAGCAATCAGCCCCAGCATTTT
TRBV28	TRBJ2-5	once	NA	CASSPQDYLETQYF	TGTGCCAGCAGCCCCCAGGATTATTTGGAGACCCAGTACTTC
TRBV27	TRBJ1-1	NA	NA	CASSLSGRLTEAFF	TGTGCCAGCAGTTTATCCGGGAGGCTCACTGAAGCTTTCTTT
TRBV15	TRBJ1-5	few	NA	CATSRGDWGSNQPQHF	TGTGCCACCAGCAGAGGGGACTGGGGGAGCAATCAGCCCCAGCATTTT
TRBV5-5	TRBJ2-7	NA	NA	CASSLIHYEQYF	TGTGCCAGCAGCTTAATCCACTACGAGCAGTACTTC
TRBV7-9	TRBJ1-2	NA	TRBD1	CASSATGANNYGYTF	TGTGCCAGCAGCGCTACAGGGGCCAATAACTATGGCTACACCTTC
TRBV7-8	TRBJ2-3	NA	TRBD2	CASSLLAGGVTDTQYF	TGTGCCAGCAGCTTACTAGCGGGAGGGGTCACAGATACGCAGTATTTT
TRBV30	TRBJ1-6	NA	TRBD1	CAWSADRGNSPLHF	TGTGCCTGGAGCGCCGACAGGGGGAATTCACCCCTCCACTTT
TRBV10-3	TRBJ2-7	NA	TRBD2	CAISDPSGSSYEQYF	TGTGCCATCAGTGATCCTAGCGGGAGTTCCTACGAGCAGTACTTC
TRBV6-5	TRBJ1-4	few	NA	CASSYSGPATNEKLFF	TGTGCCAGCAGTTACTCGGGCCCCGCAACTAATGAAAAACTGTTTTTT
TRBV11-1	TRBJ2-1	NA	TRBD2	CASSLTRSGTYNEQFF	TGTGCCAGCAGCTTAACTCGGAGCGGGACGTACAATGAGCAGTTCTTC
TRBV28	TRBJ1-2	NA	NA	CASSQIGQFYGYTF	TGTGCCAGCAGCCAAATAGGACAGTTCTATGGCTACACCTTC
TRBV30	TRBJ2-7	NA	NA	CAWRAFSSYEQYF	TGTGCCTGGAGAGCGTTCAGCTCCTACGAGCAGTACTTC
TRBV10-3	TRBJ2-3	NA	TRBD2	CAISESGAGEADTQYF	TGTGCCATCAGTGAGTCCGGGGCGGGGGAGGCAGATACGCAGTATTTT
TRBV21-1	TRBJ2-3	NA	NA	CASSKDRGGPDTQYF	TGTGCCAGCAGCAAGGACAGGGGGGGACCAGATACGCAGTATTTT